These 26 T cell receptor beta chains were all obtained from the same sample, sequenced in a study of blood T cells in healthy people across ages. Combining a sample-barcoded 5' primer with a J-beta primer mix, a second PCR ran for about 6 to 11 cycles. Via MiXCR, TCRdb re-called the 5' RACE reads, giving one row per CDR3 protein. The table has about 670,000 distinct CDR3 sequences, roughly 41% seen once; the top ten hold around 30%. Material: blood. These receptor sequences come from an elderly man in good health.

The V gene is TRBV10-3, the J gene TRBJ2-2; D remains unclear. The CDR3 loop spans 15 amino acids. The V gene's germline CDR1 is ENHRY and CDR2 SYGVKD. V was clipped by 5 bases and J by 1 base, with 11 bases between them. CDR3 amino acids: CAISSSGKNTGELFF. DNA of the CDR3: TGTGCCATCAGTAGTTCAGGAAAGAACACCGGGGAGCTGTTTTTT.

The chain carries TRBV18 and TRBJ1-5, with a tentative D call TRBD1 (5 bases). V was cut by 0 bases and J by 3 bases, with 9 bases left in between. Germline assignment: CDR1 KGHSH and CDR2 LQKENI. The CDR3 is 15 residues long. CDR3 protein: CASSPPGRNNQPQHF. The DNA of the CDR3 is TGTGCCAGCTCACCACCGGGACGGAACAATCAGCCCCAGCATTTT.

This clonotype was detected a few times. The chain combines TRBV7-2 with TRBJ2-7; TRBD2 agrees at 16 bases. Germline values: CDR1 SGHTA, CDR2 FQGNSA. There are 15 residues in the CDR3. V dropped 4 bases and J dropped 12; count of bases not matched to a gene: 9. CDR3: CASSSDGTSGGAWYF. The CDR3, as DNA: TGTGCCAGCAGCTCCGACGGGACTAGCGGGGGGGCATGGTACTTC.

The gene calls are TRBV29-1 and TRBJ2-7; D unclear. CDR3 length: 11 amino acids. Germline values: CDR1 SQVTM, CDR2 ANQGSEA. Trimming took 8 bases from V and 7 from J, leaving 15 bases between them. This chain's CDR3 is CSPRTPREQYF. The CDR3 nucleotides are TGCAGCCCTCGGACCCCTCGTGAGCAGTACTTC.

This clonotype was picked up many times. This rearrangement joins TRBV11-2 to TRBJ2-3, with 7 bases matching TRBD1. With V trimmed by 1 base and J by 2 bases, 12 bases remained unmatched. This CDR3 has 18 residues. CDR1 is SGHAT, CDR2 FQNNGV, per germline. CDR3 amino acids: CASSLGAYRGGDTDTQYF. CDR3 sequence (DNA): TGTGCCAGCAGCTTAGGGGCTTACAGGGGTGGGGACACAGATACGCAGTATTTT.

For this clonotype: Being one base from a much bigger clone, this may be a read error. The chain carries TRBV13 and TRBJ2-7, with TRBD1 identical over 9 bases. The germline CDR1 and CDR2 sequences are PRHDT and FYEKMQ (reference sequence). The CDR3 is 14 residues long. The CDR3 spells CVSSSGDRAYEQYF. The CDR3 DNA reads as TGTGTCAGCAGCTCCGGGGACAGGGCCTACGAGCAGTACTTC.

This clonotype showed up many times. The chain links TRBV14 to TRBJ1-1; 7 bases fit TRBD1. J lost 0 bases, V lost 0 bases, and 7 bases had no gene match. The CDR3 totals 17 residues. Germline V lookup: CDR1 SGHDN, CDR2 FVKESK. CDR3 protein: CASSQDRTGMMNTEAFF. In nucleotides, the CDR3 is TGTGCCAGCAGCCAAGATAGGACAGGAATGATGAACACTGAAGCTTTCTTT. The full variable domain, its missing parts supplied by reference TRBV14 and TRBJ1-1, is EAGVTQFPSHSVIEKGQTVTLRCDPISGHDNLYWYRRVMGKEIKFLLHFVKESKQDESGMPNNRFLAERTGGTYSTLKVQPAELEDSGVYFCASSQDRTGMMNTEAFFGQGTRLTVV.

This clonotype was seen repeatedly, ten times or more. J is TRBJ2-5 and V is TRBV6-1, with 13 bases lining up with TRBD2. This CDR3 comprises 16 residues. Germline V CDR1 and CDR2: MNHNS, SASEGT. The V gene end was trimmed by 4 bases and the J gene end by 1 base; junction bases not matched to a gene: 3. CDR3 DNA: TGTGCCAGCAGTGGACTAGCGGGAGGAGTCCAAGAGACCCAGTACTTC. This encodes CASSGLAGGVQETQYF.

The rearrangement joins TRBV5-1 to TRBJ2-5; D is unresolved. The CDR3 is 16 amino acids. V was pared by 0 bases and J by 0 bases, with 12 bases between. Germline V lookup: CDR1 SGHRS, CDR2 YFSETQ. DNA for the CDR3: TGCGCCAGCAGCTTGGAAGGCCGCACGTACCAAGAGACCCAGTACTTC. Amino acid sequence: CASSLEGRTYQETQYF.

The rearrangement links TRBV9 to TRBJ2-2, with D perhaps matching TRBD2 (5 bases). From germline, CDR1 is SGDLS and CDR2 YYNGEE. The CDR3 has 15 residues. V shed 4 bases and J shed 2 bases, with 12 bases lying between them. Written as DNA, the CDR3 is TGTGCCAGCAGCCCAAGAGGACTTAACACCGGGGAGCTGTTTTTT. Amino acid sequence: CASSPRGLNTGELFF.

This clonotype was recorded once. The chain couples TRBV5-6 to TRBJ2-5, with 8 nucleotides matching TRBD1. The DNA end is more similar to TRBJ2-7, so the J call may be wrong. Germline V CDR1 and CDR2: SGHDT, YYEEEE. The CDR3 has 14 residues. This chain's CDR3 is CASSAGTGMGEQYF. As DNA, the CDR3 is TGTGCCAGCAGCGCCGGGACAGGTATGGGCGAGCAGTACTTC.

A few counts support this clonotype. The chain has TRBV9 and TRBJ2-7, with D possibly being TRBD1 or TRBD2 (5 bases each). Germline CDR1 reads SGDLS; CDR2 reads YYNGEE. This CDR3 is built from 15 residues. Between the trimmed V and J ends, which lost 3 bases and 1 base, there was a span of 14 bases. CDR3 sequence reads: CASSDKPGRSYEQYF. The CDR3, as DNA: TGTGCCAGCAGCGATAAACCGGGACGGTCCTACGAGCAGTACTTC.

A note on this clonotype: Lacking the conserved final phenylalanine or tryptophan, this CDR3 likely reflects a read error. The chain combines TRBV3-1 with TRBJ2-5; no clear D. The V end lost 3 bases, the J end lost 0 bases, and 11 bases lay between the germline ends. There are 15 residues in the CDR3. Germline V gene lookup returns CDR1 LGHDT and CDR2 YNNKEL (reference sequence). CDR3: CASSQQAQNQETQYL. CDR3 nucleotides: TGTGCCAGCAGCCAGCAAGCACAGAACCAAGAGACCCAGTACCTC.

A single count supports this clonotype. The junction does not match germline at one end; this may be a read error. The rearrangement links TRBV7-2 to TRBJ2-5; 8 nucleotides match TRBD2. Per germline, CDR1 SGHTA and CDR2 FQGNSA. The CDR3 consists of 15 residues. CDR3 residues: CASSPIRSGGETRYF. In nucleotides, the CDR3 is TGTGCCAGCAGCCCTATTCGGAGCGGGGGAGAGACCCGGTACTTC.

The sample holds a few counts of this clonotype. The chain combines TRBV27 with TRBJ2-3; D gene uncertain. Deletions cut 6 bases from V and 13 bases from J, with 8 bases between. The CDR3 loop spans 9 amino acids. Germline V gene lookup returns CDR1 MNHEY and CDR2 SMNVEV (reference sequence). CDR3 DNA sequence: TGTGCCAGCAGCCAGGCGAAGTATTTT. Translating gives CASSQAKYF.

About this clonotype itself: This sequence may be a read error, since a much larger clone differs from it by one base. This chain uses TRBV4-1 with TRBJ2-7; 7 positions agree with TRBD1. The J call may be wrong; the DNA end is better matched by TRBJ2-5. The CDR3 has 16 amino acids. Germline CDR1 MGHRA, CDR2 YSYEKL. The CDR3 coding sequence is TGCGCCAGCAGCCAACGCACGACAGGGAATGTGGAGACCCAGTACTTC. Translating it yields CASSQRTTGNVETQYF.

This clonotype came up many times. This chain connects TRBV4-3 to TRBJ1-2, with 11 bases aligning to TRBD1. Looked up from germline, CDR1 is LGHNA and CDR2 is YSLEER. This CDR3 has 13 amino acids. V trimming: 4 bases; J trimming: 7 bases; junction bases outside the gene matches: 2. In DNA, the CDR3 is TGCGCCAGCAGCCGGGGACAGGGGGGTGGCTACACCTTC. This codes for CASSRGQGGGYTF.

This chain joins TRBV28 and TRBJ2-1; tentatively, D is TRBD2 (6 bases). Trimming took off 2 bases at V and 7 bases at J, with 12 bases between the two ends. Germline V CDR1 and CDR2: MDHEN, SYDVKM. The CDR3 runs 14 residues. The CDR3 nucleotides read TGTGCCAGCAGTTTAGGCGGGGTGAAGAATGAGCAGTTCTTC. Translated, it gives CASSLGGVKNEQFF.

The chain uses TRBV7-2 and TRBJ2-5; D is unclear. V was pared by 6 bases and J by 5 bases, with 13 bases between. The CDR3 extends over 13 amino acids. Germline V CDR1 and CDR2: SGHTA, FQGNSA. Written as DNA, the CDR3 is TGTGCCAGCAGTCCTTACCTGAGGGAGACCCAGTACTTC. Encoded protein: CASSPYLRETQYF.

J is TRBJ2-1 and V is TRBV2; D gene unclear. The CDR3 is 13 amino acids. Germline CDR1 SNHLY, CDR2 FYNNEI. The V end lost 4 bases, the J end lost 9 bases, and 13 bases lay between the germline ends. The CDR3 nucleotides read TGTGCCAGCAGTGGCCATTGGGCAGCTGAGCAGTTCTTC. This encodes CASSGHWAAEQFF.

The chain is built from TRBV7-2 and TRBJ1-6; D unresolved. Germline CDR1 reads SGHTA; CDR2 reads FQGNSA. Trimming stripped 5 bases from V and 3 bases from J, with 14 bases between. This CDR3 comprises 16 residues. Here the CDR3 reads CASSHITGDYNSPLHF. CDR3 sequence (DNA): TGTGCCAGCAGCCATATAACGGGAGACTATAATTCACCCCTCCACTTT. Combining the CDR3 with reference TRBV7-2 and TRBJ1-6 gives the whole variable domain GAGVSQSPSNKVTEKGKDVELRCDPISGHTALYWYRQSLGQGLEFLIYFQGNSAPDKSGLPSDRFSAERTGGSVSTLTIQRTQQEDSAVYLCASSHITGDYNSPLHFGNGTRLTVT.

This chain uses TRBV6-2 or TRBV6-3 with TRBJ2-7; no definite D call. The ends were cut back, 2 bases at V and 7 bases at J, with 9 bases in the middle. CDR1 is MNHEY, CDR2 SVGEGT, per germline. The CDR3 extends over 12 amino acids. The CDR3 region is CASSYPPGEQYF. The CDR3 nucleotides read TGTGCCAGCAGTTACCCCCCCGGGGAGCAGTACTTC.

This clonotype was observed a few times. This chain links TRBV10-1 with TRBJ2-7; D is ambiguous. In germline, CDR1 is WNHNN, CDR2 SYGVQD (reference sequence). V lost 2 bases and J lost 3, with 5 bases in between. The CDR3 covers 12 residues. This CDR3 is CASSEMGYEQYF. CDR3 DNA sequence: TGCGCCAGCAGTGAGATGGGCTACGAGCAGTACTTC.

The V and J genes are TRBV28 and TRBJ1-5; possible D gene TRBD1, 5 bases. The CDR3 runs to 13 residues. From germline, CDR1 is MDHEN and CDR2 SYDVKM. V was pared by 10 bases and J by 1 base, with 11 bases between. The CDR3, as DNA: TGTGCCACCGGACAACTAAGCAATCAGCCCCAGCATTTT. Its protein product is CATGQLSNQPQHF.

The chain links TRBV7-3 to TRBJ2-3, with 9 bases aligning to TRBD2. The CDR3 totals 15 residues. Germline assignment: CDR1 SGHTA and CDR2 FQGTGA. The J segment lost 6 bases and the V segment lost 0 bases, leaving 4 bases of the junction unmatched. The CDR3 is CASSLTSGSVDTQYF. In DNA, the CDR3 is TGTGCCAGCAGCTTAACTAGCGGGAGTGTGGATACGCAGTATTTT. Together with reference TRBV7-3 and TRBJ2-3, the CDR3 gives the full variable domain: GAGVSQTPSNKVTEKGKYVELRCDPISGHTALYWYRQSLGQGPEFLIYFQGTGAADDSGLPNDRFFAVRPEGSVSTLKIQRTERGDSAVYLCASSLTSGSVDTQYFGPGTRLTVL.

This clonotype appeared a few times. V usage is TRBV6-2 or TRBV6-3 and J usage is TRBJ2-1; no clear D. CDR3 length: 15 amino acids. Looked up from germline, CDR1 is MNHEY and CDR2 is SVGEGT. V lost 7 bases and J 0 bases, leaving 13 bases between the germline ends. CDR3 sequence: CASISHPGSYNEQFF. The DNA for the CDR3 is TGTGCCAGCATTAGCCACCCCGGCTCCTACAATGAGCAGTTCTTC.